The rows below give T cell receptor beta chains drawn from one sample of a study of blood T cell repertoires in COVID-19. The table came from immunoSEQ multiplex PCR; TCRdb's copy has only in-frame clones and leaves some out. The sample yields nearly 250,000 clones, roughly four fifths seen once. Sequenced sample: peripheral blood. Receptors originate from a woman over 75 with acute or convalescent COVID-19. CDR3s include the opening cysteine and the closing phenylalanine or tryptophan. Each record gives: clone size, J gene, V gene, D gene, CDR3 DNA, CDR3 protein. A D gene is named only where the DNA matches it firmly. Clone size is not always given. Where it is, it says once, few, many or a class for expanded clones.

>.|TRBJ2-5|TRBV5-1|TRBD2
TGCGCCAGCAGCTTAACCGGACTAGCGGGAGTTCTGCCCCAAGAGACCCAGTACTTC
CASSLTGLAGVLPQETQYF
>.|TRBJ2-3|TRBV15|TRBD2
TGTGCCACCAGCGAAACCGGGACTAGCAGAGATACGCAGTATTTT
CATSETGTSRDTQYF
>.|TRBJ2-7|TRBV11-3|TRBD1
TGTGCCAGCAGCTTAGAGACAGGGACCACGCAGTACTTC
CASSLETGTTQYF
>.|TRBJ2-2|TRBV7-3|.
TGTGCCAGCAGCTTATGGGTCACGCGGGGGAACACCGGGGAGCTGTTTTTT
CASSLWVTRGNTGELFF
>once|TRBJ2-5|TRBV3-1/TRBV3-2|.
TGTGCCAGCAGCCGCAGGCCAGAGACCCAGTACTTC
CASSRRPETQYF
>.|TRBJ1-3|TRBV19|TRBD1
TGTGCCAGCCAAGCCGGGACAGGGGACTCTGGAAACACCATATATTTT
CASQAGTGDSGNTIYF
>.|TRBJ1-3|TRBV3-1/TRBV3-2|TRBD1
TGTGCCAGCAGCCAAGCGAACAGGGGTCCGGCTGGAAACACCATATATTTT
CASSQANRGPAGNTIYF
>.|TRBJ2-1|TRBV10-3|TRBD2
TGTGCCATCAGTGATAGCGGGAGGGGCCCCTCCTACAATGAGCAGTTCTTC
CAISDSGRGPSYNEQFF
>few|TRBJ2-7|TRBV6-2/TRBV6-3|TRBD1
TGTGCCAGCAGTTACAGGACAGGTCCCTACGAGCAGTACTTC
CASSYRTGPYEQYF
>.|TRBJ2-5|TRBV2|TRBD2
TGTGCCAGCAGGCTAAGCGGGGGGGAAGAGACCCAGTACTTC
CASRLSGGEETQYF
>few|TRBJ2-2|TRBV6-4|TRBD2
TGTGCCAGCAGCAGGACTAGCGGGAGGAACACCGGGGAGCTGTTTTTT
CASSRTSGRNTGELFF
>.|TRBJ1-5|TRBV6-5|.
TGTGCCAGCAAAAAGACAGTTGGCGGCAATCAGCCCCAGCATTTT
CASKKTVGGNQPQHF
>once|TRBJ1-5|TRBV6-5|TRBD1
TGTGCCAGCAGCACGGGACAGGGTGGCAATCAGCCCCAGCATTTT
CASSTGQGGNQPQHF
>once|TRBJ1-1|TRBV5-6|.
TGTGCCAGCAGCTACGGAGTATTAGGGAGAACTGAAGCTTTCTTT
CASSYGVLGRTEAFF
>.|TRBJ1-1|TRBV10-3|TRBD1
TGTGCCATCAGTGATTCTCAGGGGGCAGGCACTGAAGCTTTCTTT
CAISDSQGAGTEAFF